This TCR beta chain derives from a study of glioma-infiltrating T cells after dendritic cell vaccination. Time point denoted: after dendritic cell vaccination, including at tumor progression/relapse. Up to about 2 ug genomic DNA was used for TCRB CDR3 amplification. The method was immunoSEQ multiplex PCR; TCRdb's version includes in-frame clones alone and lacks a portion of them. The sample contains approximately 90,000 clones, roughly four fifths of which appear only once. The sequence came from a human donor with glioblastoma. The sequences come from blood, collected after dendritic cell vaccination.

This chain's CDR3 is CAISDEVRLAKNIQYF. CDR3 nucleotides: TGTGCCATCAGTGATGAGGTTCGACTAGCCAAAAACATTCAGTACTTC. This chain joins TRBV10-3 and TRBJ2-4; no definite D call. Trimming pared 3 bases from V and 0 bases from J, leaving 12 bases between. This CDR3 region has 16 residues. The germline gives CDR1 ENHRY, CDR2 SYGVKD.